This paragraph covers one T cell receptor beta chain sequence. What it recognizes is unknown. This record belongs to a study of response to subunit inactivated influenza vaccine. Broader study findings: Researchers suggested that each seasonal influenza vaccination recruits few new T cells.

V was pared by 6 bases and J by 5 bases, with 10 bases of the junction left unmatched. Germline V gene lookup returns CDR1 SNHLY and CDR2 FYNNEI. CDR3 size: 18 residues. One entry per CDR3 protein results from TCRdb running MiXCR on the RT-PCR reads. The repertoire includes about 520,000 distinct CDR3 sequences, about 7.2% of them detected once, and around 12% sits in the top ten. The chain recombines TRBV2 with TRBJ2-2, with 15 positions matching TRBD2. This sequence originates from a man between 50 and 69 years old who received an inactivated influenza vaccine. The source was PBMCs from blood, collected less than 30 months after vaccination. The CDR3 is CASREPGLAGGGTGELFF. CDR3 in DNA: TGTGCCAGCAGGGAACCGGGACTAGCGGGAGGAGGAACCGGGGAGCTGTTTTTT.